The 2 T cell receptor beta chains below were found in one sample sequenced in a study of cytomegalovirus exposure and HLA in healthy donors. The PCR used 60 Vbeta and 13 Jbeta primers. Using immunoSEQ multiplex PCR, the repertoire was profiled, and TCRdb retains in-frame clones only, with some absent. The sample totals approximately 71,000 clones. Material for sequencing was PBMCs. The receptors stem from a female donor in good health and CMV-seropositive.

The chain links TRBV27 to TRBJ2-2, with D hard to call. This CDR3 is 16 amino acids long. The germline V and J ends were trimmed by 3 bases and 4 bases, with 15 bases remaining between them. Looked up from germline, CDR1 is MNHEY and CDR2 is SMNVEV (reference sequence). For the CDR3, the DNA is TGTGCCAGCAGTTTGTCTGAAGCCCCAGGCACCGGGGAGCTGTTTTTT. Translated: CASSLSEAPGTGELFF.

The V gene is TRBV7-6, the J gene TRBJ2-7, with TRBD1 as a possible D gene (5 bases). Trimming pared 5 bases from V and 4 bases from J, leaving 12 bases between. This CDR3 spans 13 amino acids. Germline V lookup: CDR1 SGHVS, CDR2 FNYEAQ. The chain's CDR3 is CASSPRQSYEQYF. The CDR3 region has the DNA TGTGCCAGCAGCCCCAGACAGTCTTACGAGCAGTACTTC. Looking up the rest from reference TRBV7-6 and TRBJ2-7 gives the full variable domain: GAGVSQSPRYKVTKRGQDVALRCDPISGHVSLYWYRQALGQGPEFLTYFNYEAQQDKSGLPNDRFSAERPEGSISTLTIQRTEQRDSAMYRCASSPRQSYEQYFGPGTRLTVT.